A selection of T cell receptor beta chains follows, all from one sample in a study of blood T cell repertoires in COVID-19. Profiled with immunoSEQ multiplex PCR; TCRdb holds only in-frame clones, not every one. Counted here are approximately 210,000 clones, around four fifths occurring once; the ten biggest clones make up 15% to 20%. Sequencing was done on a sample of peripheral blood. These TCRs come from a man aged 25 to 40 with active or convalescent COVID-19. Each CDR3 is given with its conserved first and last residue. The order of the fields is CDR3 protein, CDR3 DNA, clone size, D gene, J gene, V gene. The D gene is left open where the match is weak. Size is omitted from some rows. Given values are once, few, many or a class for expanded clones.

CDR3 protein: CSAGGERDTQYF; CDR3 DNA: TGCAGTGCTGGTGGGGAGCGGGACACCCAGTACTTC; clone size: -; D gene: TRBD2; J gene: TRBJ2-5; V gene: TRBV20-1
CDR3 protein: CASSRGTGSSSNQPQHF; CDR3 DNA: TGTGCCAGCAGCAGAGGAACAGGTTCCTCTAGCAATCAGCCCCAGCATTTT; clone size: -; D gene: -; J gene: TRBJ1-5; V gene: TRBV21-1
CDR3 protein: CASSPRRGLMYF; CDR3 DNA: TGTGCCAGCAGCCCCCGACGGGGACTCATGTATTTT; clone size: -; D gene: -; J gene: TRBJ2-3; V gene: TRBV7-8
CDR3 protein: CASSYEDTGELFF; CDR3 DNA: TGTGCCAGCAGTTACGAGGACACCGGGGAGCTGTTTTTT; clone size: -; D gene: -; J gene: TRBJ2-2; V gene: TRBV6-6
CDR3 protein: CASSQAGRSGEQYF; CDR3 DNA: TGTGCCAGTAGCCAGGCGGGGCGATCGGGCGAGCAGTACTTC; clone size: -; D gene: -; J gene: TRBJ2-7; V gene: TRBV19
CDR3 protein: CASSPRDIIGTLHF; CDR3 DNA: TGTGCCAGCAGTCCCCGGGACATCATAGGAACCCTCCACTTT; clone size: few; D gene: -; J gene: TRBJ1-6; V gene: TRBV6-2/TRBV6-3
CDR3 protein: CASPPAGGPNTEAFF; CDR3 DNA: TGCGCCAGCCCCCCGGCCGGGGGGCCGAACACTGAAGCTTTCTTT; clone size: once; D gene: -; J gene: TRBJ1-1; V gene: TRBV23-1
CDR3 protein: CASSLCSRECEQYF; CDR3 DNA: TGTGCCAGCAGTTTATGTTCTCGGGAATGCGAGCAGTACTTC; clone size: -; D gene: -; J gene: TRBJ2-7; V gene: TRBV27
CDR3 protein: CASSLRPAASGHSSTDTQYF; CDR3 DNA: TGTGCCAGCAGCTTACGTCCGGCGGCTAGCGGACACTCTAGCACAGATACGCAGTATTTT; clone size: -; D gene: TRBD2; J gene: TRBJ2-3; V gene: TRBV7-8
CDR3 protein: CASSRSPEAFF; CDR3 DNA: TGTGCCAGCAGCCGTAGCCCTGAAGCTTTCTTT; clone size: -; D gene: -; J gene: TRBJ1-1; V gene: TRBV28
CDR3 protein: CAGKDRVGSPLHF; CDR3 DNA: TGTGCCGGAAAGGACAGGGTCGGTTCACCCCTCCACTTT; clone size: -; D gene: TRBD1; J gene: TRBJ1-6; V gene: TRBV2
CDR3 protein: CAIKRAGSTDTQYF; CDR3 DNA: TGTGCCATCAAACGAGCGGGGAGCACAGATACGCAGTATTTT; clone size: -; D gene: TRBD2; J gene: TRBJ2-3; V gene: TRBV10-3
CDR3 protein: CASSQIGTANTGELFF; CDR3 DNA: TGCGCCAGCAGCCAAATTGGGACAGCGAACACCGGGGAGCTGTTTTTT; clone size: -; D gene: TRBD1; J gene: TRBJ2-2; V gene: TRBV4-3
CDR3 protein: CASSRQRGLPTDTQYF; CDR3 DNA: TGTGCCAGCAGCCGACAGCGGGGGTTACCCACAGATACGCAGTATTTT; clone size: -; D gene: TRBD2; J gene: TRBJ2-3; V gene: TRBV4-2
CDR3 protein: CASSQRTVEETQYF; CDR3 DNA: TGTGCCAGCAGCCAAAGGACAGTTGAAGAGACCCAGTACTTC; clone size: -; D gene: -; J gene: TRBJ2-5; V gene: TRBV5-8
CDR3 protein: CASSLLSGAEDEQFF; CDR3 DNA: TGCGCCAGCAGCTTGCTAAGCGGCGCGGAGGATGAGCAGTTCTTC; clone size: -; D gene: -; J gene: TRBJ2-1; V gene: TRBV5-1
CDR3 protein: CASSPNRGGYEQYF; CDR3 DNA: TGTGCCAGCAGTCCAAACCGAGGGGGATACGAGCAGTACTTC; clone size: -; D gene: -; J gene: TRBJ2-7; V gene: TRBV27
CDR3 protein: CASSEGTLSNQPQHF; CDR3 DNA: TGTGCCAGCAGTGAGGGGACACTTAGCAATCAGCCCCAGCATTTT; clone size: once; D gene: -; J gene: TRBJ1-5; V gene: TRBV6-1
CDR3 protein: CASSRGTGGSPLHF; CDR3 DNA: TGTGCCAGCAGCCGGGGGACAGGGGGATCACCCCTCCACTTT; clone size: few; D gene: TRBD1; J gene: TRBJ1-6; V gene: TRBV11-2
CDR3 protein: CASSTVRGRKHEQYF; CDR3 DNA: TGTGCCAGCAGCACCGTCAGGGGGCGCAAACACGAGCAGTACTTC; clone size: -; D gene: TRBD1; J gene: TRBJ2-7; V gene: TRBV27
CDR3 protein: CASTPDRANNSPLHF; CDR3 DNA: TGTGCCAGCACCCCGGACAGGGCAAATAATTCACCCCTCCACTTT; clone size: -; D gene: TRBD1; J gene: TRBJ1-6; V gene: TRBV7-8
CDR3 protein: CASSLTGFTGELFF; CDR3 DNA: TGCGCCAGCAGCTTAACAGGGTTTACCGGGGAGCTGTTTTTT; clone size: -; D gene: -; J gene: TRBJ2-2; V gene: TRBV5-1
CDR3 protein: CASSLGGNTEAFF; CDR3 DNA: TGTGCCAGCAGTCTAGGAGGGAACACTGAAGCTTTCTTT; clone size: -; D gene: -; J gene: TRBJ1-1; V gene: TRBV12-3/TRBV12-4
CDR3 protein: CASSKEGALSEQYF; CDR3 DNA: TGCGCCAGCAGCAAGGAGGGGGCTTTATCCGAGCAGTACTTC; clone size: -; D gene: -; J gene: TRBJ2-7; V gene: TRBV5-1